Listed below are T cell receptor beta chains from one sample, sequenced in a study of cytomegalovirus exposure and HLA in healthy donors. The table came from immunoSEQ multiplex PCR; TCRdb's copy has only in-frame clones and leaves some out. This sample yields over 140,000 clones, of which more than 75% are seen a single time; about 2.4% belongs to the top ten. The sample was PBMCs. Every receptor here comes from a man in his fifties or sixties in good health and CMV-seronegative. Both conserved end residues are part of each CDR3. D genes are given only for firm matches. Size tells how often a clone was seen (once, few, many) or the class of an expanded clone, and some rows leave it out.

d_call,clone_size,v_call,j_call,cdr3_aa,cdr3_nt
TRBD1,.,TRBV10-3,TRBJ1-2,CAIRRTAKGGLGYGYTF,TGTGCCATCAGGCGGACAGCTAAAGGGGGCTTAGGCTATGGCTACACCTTC
.,.,TRBV4-1,TRBJ1-6,CASSQADRNSPLHF,TGCGCCAGCAGCCAGGCCGACAGGAATTCACCCCTCCACTTT
.,.,TRBV9,TRBJ1-1,CASSPGHRNTEAFF,TGTGCCAGCAGCCCGGGACATAGGAACACTGAAGCTTTCTTT
.,.,TRBV19,TRBJ2-1,CASSRERVLGEQFF,TGTGCCAGTAGTCGGGAGAGGGTGTTGGGTGAGCAGTTCTTC
TRBD1,once,TRBV6-4,TRBJ1-1,CASSDSQGAGNTEAFF,TGTGCCAGCAGTGACTCCCAGGGGGCAGGGAACACTGAAGCTTTCTTT
.,.,TRBV18,TRBJ2-2,CASSPTGSSTGELFF,TGTGCCAGCTCACCAACAGGGAGTAGCACCGGGGAGCTGTTTTTT
TRBD1,once,TRBV2,TRBJ1-1,CASSVTGVGTEAFF,TGTGCCAGCAGTGTTACAGGGGTTGGGACTGAAGCTTTCTTT
.,once,TRBV7-6,TRBJ1-1,CASSLTSGVLNTEAFF,TGTGCCAGCAGCTTAACTTCCGGGGTATTGAACACTGAAGCTTTCTTT
.,.,TRBV19,TRBJ2-6,CASGLRTAGANVLTF,TGTGCCAGTGGCCTTAGGACAGCTGGGGCCAACGTCCTGACTTTC
TRBD1,once,TRBV19,TRBJ1-1,CASSMGRGGSHTEAFF,TGTGCCAGTAGTATGGGTCGAGGGGGCTCGCACACTGAAGCTTTCTTT
TRBD1,.,TRBV7-9,TRBJ1-2,CASSLDRVDGYTF,TGTGCCAGCAGTCTTGACAGGGTCGATGGCTACACCTTC
TRBD1,few,TRBV5-1,TRBJ1-1,CASSLGQGASTEAFF,TGCGCCAGCAGCTTGGGACAGGGGGCGTCCACTGAAGCTTTCTTT
.,.,TRBV27,TRBJ2-1,CASSPTGSYNEQFF,TGTGCCAGCAGCCCCACAGGCTCCTACAATGAGCAGTTCTTC
TRBD1,.,TRBV27,TRBJ1-1,CASSLWTGGGTEAFF,TGTGCCAGCAGTCTTTGGACAGGGGGCGGCACTGAAGCTTTCTTT
.,.,TRBV5-6,TRBJ2-7,CASSLGRAEQYF,TGTGCCAGCAGTCTGGGCAGAGCCGAGCAGTACTTC
TRBD2,.,TRBV4-2,TRBJ2-5,CASSQEGRPSGETQYF,TGTGCCAGCAGCCAAGAGGGACGGCCTAGCGGTGAGACCCAGTACTTC
.,few,TRBV6-1,TRBJ1-1,CASSAQGNTEAFF,TGTGCCAGCAGTGCACAGGGGAACACTGAAGCTTTCTTT
.,.,TRBV13,TRBJ2-7,CASSKGGRGYSYEQYF,TGTGCCAGCAGCAAGGGGGGGCGGGGGTACTCCTACGAGCAGTACTTC
.,few,TRBV5-4,TRBJ2-3,CASTIPEGQWYF,TGTGCCAGCACTATTCCGGAGGGACAGTGGTATTTT
.,.,TRBV5-1,TRBJ2-5,CASSLTVAQRGETQYF,TGCGCCAGCAGCTTGACAGTAGCGCAGAGAGGGGAGACCCAGTACTTC
.,.,TRBV7-2,TRBJ1-5,CASSSSHQPQHF,TGTGCCAGCAGCTCTTCCCATCAGCCCCAGCATTTT
.,few,TRBV21-1,TRBJ1-1,CASSKGGRGQNTEAFF,TGTGCCAGCAGCAAAGGGGGGCGGGGGCAGAACACTGAAGCTTTCTTT
TRBD1,once,TRBV5-1,TRBJ2-3,CASSRDRGADTQYF,TGCGCCAGCAGCCGTGACAGGGGCGCAGATACGCAGTATTTT
.,.,TRBV10-2,TRBJ2-1,CASSEMGGEQFF,TGCGCCAGCAGTGAGATGGGGGGAGAGCAGTTCTTC
.,.,TRBV9,TRBJ1-4,CASSEMGLANEKLFF,TGTGCCAGCAGCGAGATGGGGCTGGCTAATGAAAAACTGTTTTTT
TRBD1,few,TRBV6-4,TRBJ1-5,CASTRLNSPGQGTNQPQHF,TGTGCCAGTACGAGATTGAATTCCCCGGGACAGGGAACAAATCAGCCCCAGCATTTT
.,.,TRBV2,TRBJ2-5,CASSAGTQETQYF,TGTGCCAGCTCGGCGGGGACTCAAGAGACCCAGTACTTC
.,.,TRBV6-4,TRBJ1-5,CASTPLKISNQPQHF,TGTGCCAGCACACCACTCAAGATTAGCAATCAGCCCCAGCATTTT
TRBD2,.,TRBV5-1,TRBJ2-5,CASSPGTNFQETQYF,TGCGCCAGCAGCCCGGGGACTAACTTTCAAGAGACCCAGTACTTC
.,.,TRBV5-6,TRBJ2-5,CASSLKSQWGETQYF,TGTGCCAGCAGCTTGAAGAGCCAGTGGGGCGAGACCCAGTACTTC
.,.,TRBV12-5,TRBJ1-5,CASARGQSSNQPQHF,TGTGCTAGTGCGCGGGGGCAGTCAAGCAATCAGCCCCAGCATTTT
.,.,TRBV2,TRBJ2-7,CASKAQPYEQYF,TGTGCCAGCAAAGCACAGCCCTACGAGCAGTACTTC
TRBD1,.,TRBV5-6,TRBJ2-7,CASSFRDRDYEQYF,TGTGCCAGCAGCTTCCGGGACAGGGACTACGAGCAGTACTTC
TRBD1,.,TRBV7-8,TRBJ1-1,CASSFKRTGGTEAFF,TGTGCCAGCAGCTTTAAACGGACAGGGGGCACTGAAGCTTTCTTT
.,.,TRBV5-1,TRBJ1-2,CASSFTGTRYGYTF,TGCGCCAGCAGCTTTACAGGGACCCGGTATGGCTACACCTTC
.,.,TRBV5-1,TRBJ1-1,CASSRVPPNEAFF,TGCGCCAGCAGCCGCGTACCACCCAATGAAGCTTTCTTT
.,.,TRBV29-1,TRBJ1-2,CSVAPGNYGYTF,TGCAGCGTTGCCCCAGGAAACTATGGCTACACCTTC
.,once,TRBV29-1,TRBJ1-1,CSVEEVRARNTEAFF,TGCAGCGTTGAAGAAGTCAGGGCGAGGAACACTGAAGCTTTCTTT
.,.,TRBV11-3,TRBJ2-2,CASSTDRPAVGELFF,TGTGCCAGCAGCACTGACAGGCCCGCGGTCGGGGAGCTGTTTTTT
TRBD1,few,TRBV11-2,TRBJ1-4,CASSRDSLNEKLFF,TGTGCCAGCAGCCGGGACAGCCTTAATGAAAAACTGTTTTTT
.,.,TRBV5-1,TRBJ2-1,CASSAGLSYNEQFF,TGCGCCAGCAGCGCGGGACTTTCGTACAATGAGCAGTTCTTC
TRBD2,.,TRBV19,TRBJ2-1,CASRLAGGKTYNEQFF,TGTGCCAGTCGGCTAGCGGGGGGAAAGACCTACAATGAGCAGTTCTTC
.,.,TRBV6-5,TRBJ2-7,CASSSFSEQYF,TGTGCCAGCAGTTCTTTTAGCGAGCAGTACTTC
.,.,TRBV28,TRBJ1-2,CASSFRTANYGYTF,TGTGCCAGCAGTTTCAGGACAGCTAACTATGGCTACACCTTC
TRBD2,.,TRBV6-6,TRBJ2-1,CASRPSGRVYNEQFF,TGTGCCAGCAGACCGAGCGGGAGAGTCTACAATGAGCAGTTCTTC
TRBD1,.,TRBV11-2,TRBJ2-7,CASSLTDRGLSNEQYF,TGTGCCAGCAGCTTAACCGACAGGGGGCTGTCGAACGAGCAGTACTTC
.,few,TRBV28,TRBJ1-5,CASSLSFRPHGNNQPQHF,TGTGCCAGCAGTTTAAGCTTTAGGCCACACGGGAACAATCAGCCCCAGCATTTT
.,.,TRBV5-1,TRBJ2-1,CASSSSTETRKNEQFF,TGCGCCAGCAGCTCGTCGACGGAGACTAGAAAAAATGAGCAGTTCTTC
.,.,TRBV7-8,TRBJ2-3,CASSFSGGDTQYF,TGTGCCAGCAGCTTCTCCGGAGGAGATACGCAGTATTTT
TRBD1,few,TRBV30,TRBJ2-7,CAWRTGLAYEQYF,TGTGCCTGGAGGACAGGGTTAGCCTACGAGCAGTACTTC
.,.,TRBV5-1,TRBJ2-7,CASSLGGQPQGEQYF,TGCGCCAGCAGCTTGGGCGGCCAGCCACAAGGAGAGCAGTACTTC
.,.,TRBV27,TRBJ1-5,CASSRMADSNQPQHF,TGTGCCAGCAGCCGCATGGCGGATAGCAATCAGCCCCAGCATTTT
TRBD2,.,TRBV5-8,TRBJ2-5,CASSFFTSGTQETQYF,TGTGCCAGCAGCTTTTTTACTAGCGGGACCCAAGAGACCCAGTACTTC
TRBD2,.,TRBV7-9,TRBJ2-7,CASSFILAGDEQYF,TGTGCCAGCAGCTTTATACTAGCGGGAGACGAGCAGTACTTC
TRBD1,few,TRBV2,TRBJ2-7,CASSGRTGGDEQYF,TGTGCCAGCAGTGGGAGGACAGGGGGCGACGAGCAGTACTTC
.,.,TRBV6-5,TRBJ1-2,CASSHGGGDGYTF,TGTGCCAGCAGCCACGGGGGGGGAGATGGCTACACCTTC
TRBD2,once,TRBV11-3,TRBJ2-7,CASSRSGRGYEQYF,TGTGCCAGCAGTCGTAGCGGGAGAGGCTACGAGCAGTACTTC